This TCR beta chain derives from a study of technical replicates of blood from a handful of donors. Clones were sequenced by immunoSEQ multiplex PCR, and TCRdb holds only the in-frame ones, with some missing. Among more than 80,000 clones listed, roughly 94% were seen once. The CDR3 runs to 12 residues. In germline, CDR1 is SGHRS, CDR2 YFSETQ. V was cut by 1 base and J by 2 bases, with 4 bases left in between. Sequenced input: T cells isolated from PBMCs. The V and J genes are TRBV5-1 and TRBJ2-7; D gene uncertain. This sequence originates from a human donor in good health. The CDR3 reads CASSLTAYEQYF. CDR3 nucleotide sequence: TGCGCCAGCAGCTTGACAGCCTACGAGCAGTACTTC.